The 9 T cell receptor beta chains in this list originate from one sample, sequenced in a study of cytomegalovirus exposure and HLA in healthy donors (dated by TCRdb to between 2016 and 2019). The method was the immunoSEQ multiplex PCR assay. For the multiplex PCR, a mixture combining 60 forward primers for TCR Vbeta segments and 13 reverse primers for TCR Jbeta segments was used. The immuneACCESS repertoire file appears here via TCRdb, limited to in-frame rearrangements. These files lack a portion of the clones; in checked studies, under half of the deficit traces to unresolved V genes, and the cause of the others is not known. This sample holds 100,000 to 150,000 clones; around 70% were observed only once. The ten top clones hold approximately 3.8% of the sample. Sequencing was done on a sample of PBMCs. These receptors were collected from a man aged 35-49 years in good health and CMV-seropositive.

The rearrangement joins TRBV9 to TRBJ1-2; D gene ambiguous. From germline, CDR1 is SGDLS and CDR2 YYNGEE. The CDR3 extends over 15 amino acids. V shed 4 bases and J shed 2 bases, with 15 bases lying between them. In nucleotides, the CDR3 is TGTGCCAGCAGCCCGCGAAAAGCCCCGAACTATGGCTACACCTTC. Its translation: CASSPRKAPNYGYTF.

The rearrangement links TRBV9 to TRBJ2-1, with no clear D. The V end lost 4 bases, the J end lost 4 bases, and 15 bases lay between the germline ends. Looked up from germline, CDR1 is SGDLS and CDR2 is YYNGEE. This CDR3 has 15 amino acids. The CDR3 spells CASSPQVKAYNEQFF. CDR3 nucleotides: TGTGCCAGCAGCCCCCAGGTGAAGGCTTACAATGAGCAGTTCTTC.

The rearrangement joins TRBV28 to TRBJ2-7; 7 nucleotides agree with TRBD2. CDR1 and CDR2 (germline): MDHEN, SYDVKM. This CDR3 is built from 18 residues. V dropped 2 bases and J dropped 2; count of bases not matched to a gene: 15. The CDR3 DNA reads TGTGCCAGCAGTTTAGATACCGTCGGGGGGTCCCCCACCTACGAGCAGTACTTC. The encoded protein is CASSLDTVGGSPTYEQYF. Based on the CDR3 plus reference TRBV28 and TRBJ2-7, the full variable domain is DVKVTQSSRYLVKRTGEKVFLECVQDMDHENMFWYRQDPGLGLRLIYFSYDVKMKEKGDIPEGYSVSREKKERFSLILESASTNQTSMYLCASSLDTVGGSPTYEQYFGPGTRLTVT.

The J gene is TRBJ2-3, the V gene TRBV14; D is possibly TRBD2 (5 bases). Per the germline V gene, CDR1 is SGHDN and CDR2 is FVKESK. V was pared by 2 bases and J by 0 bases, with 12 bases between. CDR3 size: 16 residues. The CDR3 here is CASSQYGGPSTDTQYF. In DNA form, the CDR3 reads TGTGCCAGCAGCCAATACGGCGGGCCGAGCACAGATACGCAGTATTTT. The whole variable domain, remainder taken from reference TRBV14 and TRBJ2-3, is EAGVTQFPSHSVIEKGQTVTLRCDPISGHDNLYWYRRVMGKEIKFLLHFVKESKQDESGMPNNRFLAERTGGTYSTLKVQPAELEDSGVYFCASSQYGGPSTDTQYFGPGTRLTVL.

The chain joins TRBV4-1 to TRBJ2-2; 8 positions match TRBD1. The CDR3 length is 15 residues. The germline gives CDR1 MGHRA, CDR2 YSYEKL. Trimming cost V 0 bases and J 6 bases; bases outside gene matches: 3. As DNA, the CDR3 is TGCGCCAGCAGCCAAGATCAGGGGGCGGCCGGGGAGCTGTTTTTT. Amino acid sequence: CASSQDQGAAGELFF.

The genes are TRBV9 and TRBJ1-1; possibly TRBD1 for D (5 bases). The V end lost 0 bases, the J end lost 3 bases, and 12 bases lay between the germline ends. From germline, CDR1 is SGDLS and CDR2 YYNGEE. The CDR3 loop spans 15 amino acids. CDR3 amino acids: CASSVGGRGDTEAFF. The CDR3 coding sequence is TGTGCCAGCAGCGTAGGAGGGCGGGGGGACACTGAAGCTTTCTTT.

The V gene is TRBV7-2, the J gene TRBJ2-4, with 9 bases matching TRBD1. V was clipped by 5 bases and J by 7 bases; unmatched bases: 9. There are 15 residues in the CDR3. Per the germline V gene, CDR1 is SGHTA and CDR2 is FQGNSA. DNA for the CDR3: TGTGCCAGCAGCCTAATAACAGGGGGCGAGAACATTCAGTACTTC. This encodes CASSLITGGENIQYF.

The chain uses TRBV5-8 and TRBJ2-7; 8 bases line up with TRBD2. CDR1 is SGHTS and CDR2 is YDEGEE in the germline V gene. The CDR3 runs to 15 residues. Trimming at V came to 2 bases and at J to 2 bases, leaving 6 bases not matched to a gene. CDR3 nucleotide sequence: TGTGCCAGCAGCTTTTTACTAGCGGCAACCTACGAGCAGTACTTC. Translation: CASSFLLAATYEQYF.

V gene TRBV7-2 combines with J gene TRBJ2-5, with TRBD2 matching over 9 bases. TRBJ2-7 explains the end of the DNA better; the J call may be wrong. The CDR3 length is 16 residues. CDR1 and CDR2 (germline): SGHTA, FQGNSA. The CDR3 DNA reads TGTGCCAGCAGCCTCCTGGCGGGAGGGCCTCAGTACGAGCAGTACTTC. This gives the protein CASSLLAGGPQYEQYF.